The sequence of this T cell receptor (beta chain) was determined in a study of blood T cell repertoires in COVID-19. Study context: Donors in the United States, Italy and Spain gave samples during acute or convalescent COVID-19. From T cells, B-cell-depleted T cells, or PBMCs came the material, which was cDNA or gDNA.

This clone has only a few counts. Per the original data handling: Estimates of nucleated cell counts were drawn from the amplification of reference gene primers. This table comes from immunoSEQ multiplex PCR, and its TCRdb copy is limited to in-frame clones, with some not included. V and J calls and clone size come straight from that table; D and trimming were deduced from the DNA. The sample has some 90,000 clones, about four fifths seen once. After removal of 5 bases from V and 5 bases from J, the junction contained 13 bases not matched to a gene. The CDR3 is made up of 16 amino acids. Germline V gene data show CDR1 as MGHRA and CDR2 as YSYEKL.

Sequenced: peripheral blood. The sequence derives from a human donor in a cohort sampled during active COVID-19. V gene TRBV4-1 combines with J gene TRBJ2-7, with 9 bases lining up with TRBD1. The CDR3: CASSLIPGQGPHEQYF. DNA for the CDR3: TGCGCCAGCAGCTTGATCCCGGGACAGGGACCCCACGAGCAGTACTTC.